This T cell receptor (beta chain) derives from a study of OX40 agonist ivuxolimab in advanced cancers. Profiling relied on immunoSEQ multiplex PCR, and the TCRdb table lists in-frame clones only, not all of them. The table has about 58,000 clones, roughly nine tenths seen once. V was shortened by 2 bases and J by 4 bases, with 14 bases between the two germline ends. Germline V gene sequence: CDR1 LGHNA, CDR2 YSLEER. The CDR3 loop spans 16 amino acids. The gene calls are TRBV4-3 and TRBJ2-2; tentative D call: TRBD1 (7 bases). Here the sequenced sample was CD4+ or CD8+ T cells sorted from blood, taken in a trial of the OX40 agonist ivuxolimab. The TCR comes from an adult with an advanced solid tumor such as melanoma, head and neck, liver or kidney cancer. This chain's CDR3 is CASSQWRGRGTGELFF. Written as DNA, the CDR3 is TGCGCCAGCAGCCAATGGAGGGGGCGAGGCACCGGGGAGCTGTTTTTT.